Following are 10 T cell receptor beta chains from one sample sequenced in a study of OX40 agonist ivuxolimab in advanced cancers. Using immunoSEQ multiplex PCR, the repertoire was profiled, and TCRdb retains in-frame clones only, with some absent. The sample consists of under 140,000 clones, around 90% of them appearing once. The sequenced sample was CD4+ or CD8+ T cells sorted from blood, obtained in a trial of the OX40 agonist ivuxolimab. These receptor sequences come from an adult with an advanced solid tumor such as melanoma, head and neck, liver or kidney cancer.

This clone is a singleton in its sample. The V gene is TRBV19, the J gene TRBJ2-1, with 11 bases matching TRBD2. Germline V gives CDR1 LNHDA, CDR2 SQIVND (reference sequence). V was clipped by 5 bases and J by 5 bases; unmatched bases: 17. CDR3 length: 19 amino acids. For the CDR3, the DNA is TGTGCCAGTAGTGTCCGACTAGCGGGGAATCCAAAGGGCAACAATGAGCAGTTCTTC. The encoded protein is CASSVRLAGNPKGNNEQFF.

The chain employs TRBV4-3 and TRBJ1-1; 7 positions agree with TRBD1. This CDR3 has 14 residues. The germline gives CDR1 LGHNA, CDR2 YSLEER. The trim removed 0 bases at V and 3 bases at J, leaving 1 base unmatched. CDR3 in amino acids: CASSQDRGYTEAFF. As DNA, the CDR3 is TGCGCCAGCAGCCAAGACAGGGGGTACACTGAAGCTTTCTTT.

CDR3 residues: CASSQLGQGAYEQYF. The CDR3 DNA is TGCGCCAGCAGCCAATTGGGACAGGGGGCCTACGAGCAGTACTTC. The V gene is TRBV4-1, the J gene TRBJ2-7; TRBD1 aligns across 11 bases. The germline CDR1 and CDR2 sequences are MGHRA and YSYEKL. Losses at the gene ends were 2 bases for V and 2 bases for J; bases not matched to a gene: 2. The CDR3 contains 15 residues.

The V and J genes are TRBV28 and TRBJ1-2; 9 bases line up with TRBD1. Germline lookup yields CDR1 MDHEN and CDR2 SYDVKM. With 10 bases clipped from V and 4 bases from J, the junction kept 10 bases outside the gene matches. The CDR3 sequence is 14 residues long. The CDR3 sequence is CATEDRGVLYGYTF. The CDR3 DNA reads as TGTGCCACCGAAGACAGGGGGGTTCTCTATGGCTACACCTTC.

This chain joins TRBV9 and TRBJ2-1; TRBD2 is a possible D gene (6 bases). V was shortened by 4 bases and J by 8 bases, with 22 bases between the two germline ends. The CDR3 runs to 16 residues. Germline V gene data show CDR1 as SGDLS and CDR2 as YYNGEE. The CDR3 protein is CASSLRYSGPADEQFF. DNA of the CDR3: TGTGCCAGCAGCTTAAGATATAGCGGCCCCGCAGATGAGCAGTTCTTC.

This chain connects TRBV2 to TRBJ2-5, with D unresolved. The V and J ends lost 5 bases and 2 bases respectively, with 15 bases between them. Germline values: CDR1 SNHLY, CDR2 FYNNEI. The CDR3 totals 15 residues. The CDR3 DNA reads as TGTGCCAGCAGTTCCCCCGGACGGATTCAAGAGACCCAGTACTTC. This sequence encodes CASSSPGRIQETQYF.

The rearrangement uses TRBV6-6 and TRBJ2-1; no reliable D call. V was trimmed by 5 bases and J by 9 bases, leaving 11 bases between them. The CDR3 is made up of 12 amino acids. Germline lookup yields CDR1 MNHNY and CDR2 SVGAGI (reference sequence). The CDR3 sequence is CASSPSLGEQFF. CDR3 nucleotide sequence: TGTGCCAGCAGTCCGTCATTAGGTGAGCAGTTCTTC.

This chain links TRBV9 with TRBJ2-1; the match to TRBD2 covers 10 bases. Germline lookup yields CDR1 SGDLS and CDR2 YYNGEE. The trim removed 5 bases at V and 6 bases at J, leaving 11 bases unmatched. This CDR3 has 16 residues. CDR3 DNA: TGTGCCAGCAGTTTAGGTGGAGCGGGGGGGCCCAATGAGCAGTTCTTC. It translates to CASSLGGAGGPNEQFF. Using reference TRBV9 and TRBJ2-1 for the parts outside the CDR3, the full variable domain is DSGVTQTPKHLITATGQRVTLRCSPRSGDLSVYWYQQSLDQGLQFLIQYYNGEERAKGNILERFSAQQFPDLHSELNLSSLELGDSALYFCASSLGGAGGPNEQFFGPGTRLTVL.

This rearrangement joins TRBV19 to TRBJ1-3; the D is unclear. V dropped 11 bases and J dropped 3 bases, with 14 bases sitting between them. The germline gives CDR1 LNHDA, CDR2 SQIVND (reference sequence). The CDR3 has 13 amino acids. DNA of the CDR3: TGTGCCTCCTCGTCGGCCTTTGGAAACACCATATATTTT. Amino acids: CASSSAFGNTIYF.

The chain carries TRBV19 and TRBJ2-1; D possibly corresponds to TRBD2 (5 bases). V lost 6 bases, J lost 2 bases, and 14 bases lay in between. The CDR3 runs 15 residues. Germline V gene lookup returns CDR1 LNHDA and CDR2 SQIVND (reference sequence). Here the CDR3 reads CASRPTSGAYNEQFF. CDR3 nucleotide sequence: TGTGCCAGTAGACCTACTAGTGGGGCCTACAATGAGCAGTTCTTC.